This TCR beta chain was identified in a study of beta chain features in type 1 diabetes. This CDR3 comprises 15 residues. The V and J ends lost 3 bases and 3 bases, in that order; junction bases with no gene match: 7. The germline CDR1 and CDR2 sequences are SGHRS and YFSETQ. Every isolated RNA sample was fully reverse transcribed, so sequencing captured expressed TCRB transcripts. Libraries were prepared by immunoSEQ multiplex PCR; TCRdb keeps only in-frame clonotypes and omits some of them. The table lists fewer than 300,000 clones, 20% of them singletons. With respect to this clone: Its antigen remains unknown.

Broader study findings: TCRB CDR3s were moderately but significantly shorter in Type 1 diabetes patients in all four CD4+ subsets.

This sequence originates from a woman in her 40s with type 1 diabetes. The rearrangement uses TRBV5-1 and TRBJ1-1; 8 bases line up with TRBD1. Sequenced material: naive CD4+ T cells from blood. The CDR3 region is CASSSRTGRDTEAFF. The CDR3 DNA sequence: TGCGCCAGCAGCTCGAGGACAGGGAGGGACACTGAAGCTTTCTTT. The complete variable domain, with remaining parts taken from reference TRBV5-1 and TRBJ1-1, reads KAGVTQTPRYLIKTRGQQVTLSCSPISGHRSVSWYQQTPGQGLQFLFEYFSETQRNKGNFPGRFSGRQFSNSRSEMNVSTLELGDSALYLCASSSRTGRDTEAFFGQGTRLTVV.